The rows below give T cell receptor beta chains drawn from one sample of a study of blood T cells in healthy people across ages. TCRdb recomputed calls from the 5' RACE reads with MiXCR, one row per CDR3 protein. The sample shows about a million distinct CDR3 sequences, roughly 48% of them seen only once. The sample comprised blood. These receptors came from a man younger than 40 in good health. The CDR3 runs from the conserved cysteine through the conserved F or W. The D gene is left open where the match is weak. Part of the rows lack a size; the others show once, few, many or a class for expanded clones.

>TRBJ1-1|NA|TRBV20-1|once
TGCAGTGCTCACATGGGTGGAAGACACACTGAAGCTTTCTTT
CSAHMGGRHTEAFF
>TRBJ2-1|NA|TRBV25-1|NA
TGTGCCAGCACCGCCTCCTACAATGAGCAGTTCTTC
CASTASYNEQFF
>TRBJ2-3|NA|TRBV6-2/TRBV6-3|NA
TGTGCCAGCAGCGCCCAACTCAACCGGGGCACAGATACGCAGTATTTT
CASSAQLNRGTDTQYF
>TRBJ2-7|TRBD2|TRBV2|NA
TGTGCCAGCCAAGGACTAGCGGGGGGTCGGGGTGAGCAGTACTTC
CASQGLAGGRGEQYF
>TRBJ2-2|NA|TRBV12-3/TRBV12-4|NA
TGTGCCAGCAGTTTAGATGTAGGCGGAGCCGGGGAGCTGTTTTTT
CASSLDVGGAGELFF
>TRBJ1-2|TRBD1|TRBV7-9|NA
TGTGCCAGCAGCGCCCGGGACAGCCTTAACTATGGCTACACCTTC
CASSARDSLNYGYTF
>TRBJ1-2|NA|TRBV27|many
TGTGCCAGCAACATAAGGGGATCAGCGGATGGCTACACCTTC
CASNIRGSADGYTF
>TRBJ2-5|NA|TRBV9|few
TGTGCCAGCAGCGTAGCGGTGGTCCAAGAGACCCAGTACTTC
CASSVAVVQETQYF
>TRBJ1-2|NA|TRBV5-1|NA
TGCGCCAGCAGCGCGAATGGTCCCGGAGGCTACACCTTC
CASSANGPGGYTF
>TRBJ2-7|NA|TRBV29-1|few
TGCAGCGTTGAAGTGCCGGGGGCGTCCTACGAGCAGTACTTC
CSVEVPGASYEQYF
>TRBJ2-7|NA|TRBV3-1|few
TGTGCCAGCAGCCAAGGTGACTTCTACGAGCAGTACTTC
CASSQGDFYEQYF
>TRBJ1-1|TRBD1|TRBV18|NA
TGTGCCAGCGGGCAGGGGGAAGGAAGAGCTGAAGCTTTCTTT
CASGQGEGRAEAFF
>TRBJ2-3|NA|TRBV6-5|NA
TGTGCCAGCACCGGGCAGACAGATACGCAGTATTTT
CASTGQTDTQYF
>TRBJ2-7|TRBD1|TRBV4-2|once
TGTGCCAGCAGCCCAGGGGCCCGGGACAGGTCCTACGAGCAGTACTTC
CASSPGARDRSYEQYF
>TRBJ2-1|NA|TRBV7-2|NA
TGTGCCAGCAGCCCGACGTTAGGGTGGCAGTTCTTC
CASSPTLGWQFF
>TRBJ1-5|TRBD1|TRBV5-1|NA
TGCGCCAGCAGCCAAGGACAGGTCGGTCAGCCCCAGCATTTT
CASSQGQVGQPQHF
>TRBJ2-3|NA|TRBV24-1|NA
TGTGCCACCAGTGATTTGCGGGCAGGCATCGACACAGATACGCAGTATTTT
CATSDLRAGIDTDTQYF
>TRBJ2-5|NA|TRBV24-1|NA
TGTGCCACCAGTGTCCCACAGCCGCGACAGGACTTCCAAGAGACCCAGTACTTC
CATSVPQPRQDFQETQYF
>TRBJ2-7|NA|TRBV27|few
TGTGCCAGCATGACGAGCACAGGGTACTCCTACGAGCAGTACTTC
CASMTSTGYSYEQYF
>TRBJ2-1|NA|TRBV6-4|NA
TGTGCCAGCAGTGACTCGAGTGTCGATGAGCAGTTCTTC
CASSDSSVDEQFF
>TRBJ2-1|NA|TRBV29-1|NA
TGCAGCTACAATCAGGGGAGTACAAATGAGCAGTTCTTC
CSYNQGSTNEQFF
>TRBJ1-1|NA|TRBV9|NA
TGTGCCAGCAGCGTGAACAGGGAGGAGAGCACTGAAGCTTTCTTT
CASSVNREESTEAFF
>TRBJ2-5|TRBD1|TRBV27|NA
TGTGCCAGCAGGACAGGGGACGTCTCTCCGCAGTACTTC
CASRTGDVSPQYF
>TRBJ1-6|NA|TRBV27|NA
TGTGCCAGCTGCACCCAGGGATATAATTCACCCCTCCACTTT
CASCTQGYNSPLHF
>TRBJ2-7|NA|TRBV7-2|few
TGTGCCAGCGACATGGGCCAGGGGAGCTCCTACGAGCAGTACTTC
CASDMGQGSSYEQYF
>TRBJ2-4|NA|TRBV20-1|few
TGCAGTGCTGGAGGTATAGCCGAAAACATTCAGTACTTC
CSAGGIAENIQYF
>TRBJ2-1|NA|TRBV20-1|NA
TGCAGTGCTAGAGGCCCGAGTGGCAATGAGCAGTTCTTC
CSARGPSGNEQFF
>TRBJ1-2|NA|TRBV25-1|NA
TGTGCCAGCAGCCCAACCCCAGTACCTAACTATGGCTACACCTTC
CASSPTPVPNYGYTF
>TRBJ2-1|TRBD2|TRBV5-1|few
TGCGCCAGCAGCTATCCGGGACTAGCGGGGGGGAGGTCCTACAATGAGCAGTTCTTC
CASSYPGLAGGRSYNEQFF
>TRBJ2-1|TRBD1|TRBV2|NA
TGTGCCAGCAGTGAAGCGGACAGGGGGCGCAATGAGCAGTTCTTC
CASSEADRGRNEQFF
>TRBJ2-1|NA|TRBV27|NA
TGTGCCAGCAGAGGTATTGGGCTATTGGGCAATGAGCAGTTCTTC
CASRGIGLLGNEQFF
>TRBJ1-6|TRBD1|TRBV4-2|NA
TGTGCCAGCAGCCTCTCGGACAGGGCCGATAATTCACCCCTCCACTTT
CASSLSDRADNSPLHF
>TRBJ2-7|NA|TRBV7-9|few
TGTGCCAGCAGCTTAGTAAGGGGATGGACCTACGAGCAGTACTTC
CASSLVRGWTYEQYF
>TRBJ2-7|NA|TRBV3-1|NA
TGTGCCAGCAGCCAAGTTCACCCCACGGGCGGGTGGCCCTACGAGCAGTACTTC
CASSQVHPTGGWPYEQYF
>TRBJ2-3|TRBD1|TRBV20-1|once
TGCAGTGCTAGGGCAGGACAGGGGGCTACAGATACGCAGTATTTT
CSARAGQGATDTQYF
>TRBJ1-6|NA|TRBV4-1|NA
TGCGCCAGCACCCTCAAGCCGGGGGACGATTCACCCCTCCACTTT
CASTLKPGDDSPLHF
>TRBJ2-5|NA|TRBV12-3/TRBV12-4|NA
TGTGCCAGCAGTTTAGTTCGCGGACGTCTGGGAGAGACCCAGTACTTC
CASSLVRGRLGETQYF
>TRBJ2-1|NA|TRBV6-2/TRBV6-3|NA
TGTGCCAGCAGTTACGAGGGGACCCCCTCCTACAATGAGCAGTTCTTC
CASSYEGTPSYNEQFF
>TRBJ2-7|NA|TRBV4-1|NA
TGCGCCAGCAGCCAAGATCGCAGCGCGAGCTCCTACGAGCAGTACTTC
CASSQDRSASSYEQYF
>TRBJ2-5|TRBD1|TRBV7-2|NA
TGTGCCAGCAGCCAAGGGGGACAGGGAGTGGAGACCCAGTACTTC
CASSQGGQGVETQYF
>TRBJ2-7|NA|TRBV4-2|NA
TGTGCCAGCAGCCAAGAAGGTAGGGCAGGAGACGAGCAGTACTTC
CASSQEGRAGDEQYF
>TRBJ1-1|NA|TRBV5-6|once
TGTGCCAGCAGCTTGGTTCCGGGAAACCAAGAAGCTTTCTTT
CASSLVPGNQEAFF
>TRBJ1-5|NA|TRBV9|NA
TGTGCCAGCAGCGTAGGAGGCAACCCTTCGCAGCCCCAGCATTTT
CASSVGGNPSQPQHF
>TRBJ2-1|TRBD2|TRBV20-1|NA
TGCAGTGCTAGAAAAAGAAATCCGGGACTAGCGGGGGGGCCCTGGGGCAATGAGCAGTTCTTC
CSARKRNPGLAGGPWGNEQFF
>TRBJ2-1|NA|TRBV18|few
TGTGCCAGCTCATCGGACGTAACTTGGAATGAGCAGTTCTTC
CASSSDVTWNEQFF
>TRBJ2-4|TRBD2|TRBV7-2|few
TGTGCCAGCAGAATAGCGGGGGGTAGCATTCAGTACTTC
CASRIAGGSIQYF
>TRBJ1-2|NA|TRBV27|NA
TGTGCCAGCAGAAGATTAGACAGGTCAGGCTACACCTTC
CASRRLDRSGYTF
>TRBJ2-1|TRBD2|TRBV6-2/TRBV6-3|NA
TGTGCCGGCAGTTACGAGACTAGCGGGGCCCGCAACAATGAGCAGTTCTTC
CAGSYETSGARNNEQFF
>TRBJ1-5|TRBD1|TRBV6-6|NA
TGTGCCAGCAGTTACCGGGACAGGGGGTGGGGCAATCAGCCCCAGCATTTT
CASSYRDRGWGNQPQHF